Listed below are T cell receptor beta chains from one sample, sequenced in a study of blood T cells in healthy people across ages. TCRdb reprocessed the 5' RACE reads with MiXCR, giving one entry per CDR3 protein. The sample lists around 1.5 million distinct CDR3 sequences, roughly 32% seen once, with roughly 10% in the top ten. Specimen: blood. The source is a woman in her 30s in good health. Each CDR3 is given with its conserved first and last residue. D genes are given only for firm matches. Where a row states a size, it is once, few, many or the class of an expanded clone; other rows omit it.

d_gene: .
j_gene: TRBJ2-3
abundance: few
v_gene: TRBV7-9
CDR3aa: CASSSDRGAQYF
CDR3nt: TGTGCCAGCAGCTCTGACAGAGGGGCGCAGTATTTT

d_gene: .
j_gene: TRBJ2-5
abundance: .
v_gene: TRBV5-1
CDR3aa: CASSLAGVAETQYF
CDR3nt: TGCGCCAGCAGCTTGGCGGGAGTCGCAGAGACCCAGTACTTC

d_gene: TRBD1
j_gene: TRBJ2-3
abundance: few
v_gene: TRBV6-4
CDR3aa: CASSDSPGGPDTQYF
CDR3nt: TGTGCCAGCAGTGACTCGCCAGGGGGCCCAGATACGCAGTATTTT

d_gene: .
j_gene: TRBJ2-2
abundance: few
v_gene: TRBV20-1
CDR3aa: CSANRRDTGELFF
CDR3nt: TGCAGTGCTAATCGTAGAGACACCGGGGAGCTGTTTTTT

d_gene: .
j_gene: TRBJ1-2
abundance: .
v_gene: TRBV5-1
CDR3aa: CANSPDSNYGYTF
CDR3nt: TGCGCCAACAGCCCGGACTCTAACTATGGCTACACCTTC

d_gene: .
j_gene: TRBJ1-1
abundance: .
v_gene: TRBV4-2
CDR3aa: CASSQAGRGDTEAFF
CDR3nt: TGTGCCAGCAGCCAGGCTGGTAGGGGAGATACTGAAGCTTTCTTT

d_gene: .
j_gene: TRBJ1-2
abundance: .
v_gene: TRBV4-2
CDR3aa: CASSQVLGGPYGYTF
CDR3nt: TGTGCCAGCAGCCAAGTTCTGGGGGGTCCCTATGGCTACACCTTC

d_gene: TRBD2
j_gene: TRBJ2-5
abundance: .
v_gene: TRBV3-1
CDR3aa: CASSRGRVQETQYF
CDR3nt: TGTGCCAGCAGCCGAGGGAGGGTCCAAGAGACCCAGTACTTC

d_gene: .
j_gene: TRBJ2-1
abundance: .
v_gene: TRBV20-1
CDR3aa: CSAREQSAVYNEQFF
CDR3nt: TGCAGTGCTAGAGAGCAATCGGCGGTCTACAATGAGCAGTTCTTC

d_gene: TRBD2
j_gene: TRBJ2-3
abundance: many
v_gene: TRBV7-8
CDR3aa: CASSFGLAGGVDTQYF
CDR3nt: TGTGCCAGCAGCTTTGGACTAGCGGGAGGTGTAGATACGCAGTATTTT

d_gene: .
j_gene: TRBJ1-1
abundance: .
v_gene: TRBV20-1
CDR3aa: CSAREGRTGNTEAFF
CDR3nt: TGCAGTGCTAGAGAGGGACGGACGGGGAACACTGAAGCTTTCTTT